This entry lists 28 T cell receptor beta chains sequenced from one sample in a study of cytomegalovirus exposure and HLA in healthy donors. It was with 60 Vbeta and 13 Jbeta primers that the PCR ran. Assay used: immunoSEQ multiplex PCR; TCRdb lists only in-frame clones, some missing. The table lists over 200,000 clones, 82% of them singletons. Sample: PBMCs. These receptors all come from a woman aged 40 to 50 in good health and CMV-seropositive.

The chain recombines TRBV6-5 with TRBJ1-4, with 9 bases lining up with TRBD1. V lost 6 bases, J lost 2 bases, and 4 bases stayed unmatched. This CDR3 has 15 residues. Per germline, CDR1 MNHEY and CDR2 SVGAGI. The CDR3 bases are TGTGCCAGCAGAATGACAGGGGGTACTAATGAAAAACTGTTTTTT. Residues: CASRMTGGTNEKLFF.

This clone was seen a handful of times. The genes are TRBV5-1 and TRBJ2-2, with D possibly TRBD1 on 6 matching bases. Germline V lookup: CDR1 SGHRS, CDR2 YFSETQ. The CDR3 sequence is 15 residues long. V was shortened by 2 bases and J by 1 base, with 9 bases between the two germline ends. CDR3 protein: CASSFGQLNTGELFF. CDR3 in DNA: TGCGCCAGCAGCTTTGGACAGCTGAACACCGGGGAGCTGTTTTTT.

Points on this clone: The sample has other DNA sequences that encode this CDR3 too. The chain joins TRBV5-1 to TRBJ2-5, with a possible D match to TRBD1 (5 bases). The V end lost 0 bases, the J end lost 2 bases, and 5 bases lay between the germline ends. CDR3 size: 13 residues. Germline V gene lookup returns CDR1 SGHRS and CDR2 YFSETQ. CDR3 protein: CASSLGQQETQYF. The CDR3, as DNA: TGCGCCAGCAGCTTGGGACAGCAAGAGACCCAGTACTTC.

To note about this clone: The junction departs from germline at one end; a sequencing error may be responsible. The V call is TRBV7-9, the J call TRBJ2-1; the match to TRBD2 covers 7 bases. Germline CDR1 and CDR2: SEHNR and FQNEAQ (reference sequence). This CDR3 contains 14 residues. The CDR3 DNA reads TGTTCCAGCACCCTTGGGGGGGTTTACAATGAGCAGTTCTTC. As protein: CSSTLGGVYNEQFF.

The chain recombines TRBV7-2 with TRBJ1-4; a possible D gene is TRBD1 (5 bases). The V gene lost 7 bases and the J gene lost 6 bases, with 12 bases spanning the gap. CDR1 and CDR2 (germline): SGHTA, FQGNSA. The CDR3 length is 13 residues. Here the CDR3 reads CASTHWGDEKLFF. The CDR3 DNA follows: TGTGCCAGCACCCACTGGGGGGATGAAAAACTGTTTTTT.

The V call is TRBV11-2, the J call TRBJ1-5; no reliable D call. Trimming stripped 5 bases from V and 7 bases from J, with 12 bases between. In germline, CDR1 is SGHAT, CDR2 FQNNGV. The CDR3 sequence is 13 residues long. The CDR3 region has the DNA TGTGCCAGCAGCCTCGAACGGAGCCAGCCCCAGCATTTT. Its protein product is CASSLERSQPQHF.

The V and J genes are TRBV2 and TRBJ1-2; the match to TRBD1 covers 8 bases. Trimming took 4 bases from V and 6 from J; bases not matched to a gene: 4. CDR3 length: 13 residues. CDR1 SNHLY and CDR2 FYNNEI come from the germline V gene. Here the CDR3 reads CASSGDRGNGYTF. The CDR3 nucleotides are TGTGCCAGCAGTGGTGACAGGGGAAATGGCTACACCTTC.

V gene TRBV9 combines with J gene TRBJ2-5; D may be TRBD2 (7 bases). The CDR3 length is 16 residues. Germline V lookup: CDR1 SGDLS, CDR2 YYNGEE. Trimming shortened V by 0 bases and J by 1 base, and 13 bases separated the two germline ends. CDR3 sequence reads: CASSVEGGGSQETQYF. In DNA, the CDR3 is TGTGCCAGCAGCGTAGAGGGGGGGGGTTCCCAAGAGACCCAGTACTTC.

The chain carries TRBV28 and TRBJ1-2; 7 nucleotides match TRBD1. This CDR3 region has 14 residues. The germline V gene encodes CDR1 MDHEN and CDR2 SYDVKM. V shed 5 bases, J shed 6 bases, and the junction held 9 bases outside the gene matches. The CDR3 is CASSPTTGRNGYTF. CDR3 in DNA: TGTGCCAGCAGTCCCACGACAGGGAGGAATGGCTACACCTTC.

The rearrangement uses TRBV6-5 and TRBJ1-4; tentatively, D is TRBD1 (6 bases). The V and J ends lost 6 bases and 4 bases respectively, with 15 bases between them. The CDR3 is made up of 15 amino acids. Per germline, CDR1 MNHEY and CDR2 SVGAGI. The CDR3 here is CASSSRGGYNEKLFF. CDR3 in DNA: TGTGCCAGCAGCTCTAGGGGGGGATATAATGAAAAACTGTTTTTT.

The V and J genes are TRBV30 and TRBJ1-1; tentatively, D is TRBD1 (6 bases). This CDR3 has 13 residues. The germline gives CDR1 GTSNPN, CDR2 SVGIG (reference sequence). Trimming removed 2 bases at V and 5 bases at J, with 12 bases between. The CDR3, as DNA: TGTGCCTGGAGTATAGGGACACTAACTGAAGCTTTCTTT. Amino acids: CAWSIGTLTEAFF. Full variable domain (rest looked up from reference TRBV30 and TRBJ1-1): SQTIHQWPATLVQPVGSPLSLECTVEGTSNPNLYWYRQAAGRGLQLLFYSVGIGQISSEVPQNLSASRPQDRQFILSSKKLLLSDSGFYLCAWSIGTLTEAFFGQGTRLTVV.

This clone has just a few counts. V usage is TRBV6-1 and J usage is TRBJ2-7; D may be TRBD2 (5 bases). The germline V gene encodes CDR1 MNHNS and CDR2 SASEGT. The CDR3 consists of 16 residues. Deletions cut 1 base from V and 0 bases from J, with 13 bases between. In DNA form, the CDR3 reads TGTGCCAGCAGTGAAGGAGGGTACGCCTCCTCCTACGAGCAGTACTTC. Translation gives CASSEGGYASSYEQYF.

The chain employs TRBV6-5 and TRBJ1-1, with TRBD1 as a possible D gene (5 bases). V lost 0 bases and J 4 bases, leaving 15 bases between the germline ends. Germline CDR1 MNHEY, CDR2 SVGAGI. This CDR3 is built from 16 residues. The CDR3 sequence is CASSYSGQGGPTEAFF. Here the CDR3 DNA reads TGTGCCAGCAGTTACTCGGGGCAGGGAGGTCCCACTGAAGCTTTCTTT.

The chain has TRBV15 and TRBJ2-1; maybe TRBD2 (6 bases). Trimming removed 6 bases from V and 10 bases from J, with 25 bases in between. Germline V CDR1 and CDR2: LNHNV, YYDKDF (reference sequence). This CDR3 has 16 residues. The CDR3 spells CATRMEEGPGAWEQFF. In nucleotides, the CDR3 is TGTGCCACCAGAATGGAGGAGGGTCCCGGGGCTTGGGAGCAGTTCTTC.

This sequence joins TRBV27 and TRBJ2-3, with D unresolved. The V end lost 4 bases, the J end lost 3 bases, and 23 bases lay between the germline ends. Per germline, CDR1 MNHEY and CDR2 SMNVEV (reference sequence). The CDR3 contains 18 residues. The CDR3 region is CASSSQQPGWIGTDTQYF. The CDR3 DNA reads as TGTGCCAGCAGTTCCCAACAACCCGGGTGGATCGGTACAGATACGCAGTATTTT.

The V and J genes are TRBV27 and TRBJ1-1, with D uncertain. The CDR3 contains 16 residues. Trimming took 2 bases from V and 3 from J, leaving 16 bases between them. The V gene's germline CDR1 is MNHEY and CDR2 SMNVEV (reference sequence). DNA of the CDR3: TGTGCCAGCAGTTTAGGCGGGTCGGTCGTGGACACTGAAGCTTTCTTT. This gives the protein CASSLGGSVVDTEAFF.

This clone is a singleton in its sample. This chain connects TRBV6-6 to TRBJ1-5; D not certain. The CDR3 length is 14 residues. The germline V gene encodes CDR1 MNHNY and CDR2 SVGAGI (reference sequence). V was pared by 5 bases and J by 9 bases, with 17 bases between. DNA for the CDR3: TGTGCCAGCAGTCCACGTAGTGTTACCGGGCCCCAGCATTTT. Amino acids: CASSPRSVTGPQHF.

The V gene is TRBV2, the J gene TRBJ2-1, with TRBD2 identical over 13 bases. Germline CDR1 is SNHLY and CDR2 is FYNNEI. CDR3 length: 16 amino acids. After removal of 4 bases from V and 8 bases from J, the junction contained 8 bases not matched to a gene. This CDR3 is CASSGRTSGSKDEQFF. The DNA of the CDR3 is TGTGCCAGCAGTGGAAGGACTAGCGGGAGTAAGGATGAGCAGTTCTTC.

This clone appeared a single time. The gene calls are TRBV9 and TRBJ2-2, with 7 nucleotides matching TRBD1. V was pared by 5 bases and J by 1 base, with 8 bases of the junction left unmatched. From germline, CDR1 is SGDLS and CDR2 YYNGEE. This CDR3 is built from 16 residues. CDR3 in amino acids: CASRPPGQRNTGELFF. The DNA of the CDR3 is TGTGCCAGCAGACCTCCGGGACAGCGGAACACCGGGGAGCTGTTTTTT.

This clone turned up a few times. The chain uses TRBV7-2 and TRBJ2-2, with 7 bases matching TRBD1. Germline lookup yields CDR1 SGHTA and CDR2 FQGNSA. V lost 5 bases, J lost 3 bases, and 6 bases stayed unmatched. The CDR3 totals 15 residues. The CDR3 here is CASSPRQGYTGELFF. The CDR3, as DNA: TGTGCCAGCAGCCCGAGACAGGGCTACACCGGGGAGCTGTTTTTT.

This chain uses TRBV18 with TRBJ2-1; 12 nucleotides line up with TRBD2. In germline, CDR1 is KGHSH, CDR2 LQKENI. The CDR3 is 15 amino acids. V gave up 6 bases and J gave up 7 bases; unmatched junction bases: 7. The CDR3 DNA sequence: TGTGCCAGCTCTCTAGCGGGAGGGGAGAGGAATGAGCAGTTCTTC. It is translated as CASSLAGGERNEQFF. The whole variable domain, filled in from reference TRBV18 and TRBJ2-1, reads NAGVMQNPRHLVRRRGQEARLRCSPMKGHSHVYWYRQLPEEGLKFMVYLQKENIIDESGMPKERFSAEFPKEGPSILRIQQVVRGDSAAYFCASSLAGGERNEQFFGPGTRLTVL.

The rearrangement joins TRBV5-3 to TRBJ2-7; D is perhaps TRBD2 (6 bases). TRBV5-3 is treated as an ORF (open reading frame) with a function not yet certain. CDR3 length: 13 amino acids. V lost 5 bases, J lost 6 bases, and 15 bases lay in between. In nucleotides, the CDR3 is TGTGCCAGAAGAAGGTTCGGGAGCGCCGAGCAGTACTTC. Amino acids: CARRRFGSAEQYF.

The chain couples TRBV6-1 to TRBJ1-5, with D perhaps matching TRBD1 (5 bases). Per the germline V gene, CDR1 is MNHNS and CDR2 is SASEGT. This CDR3 has 15 residues. Trimming pared 6 bases from V and 4 bases from J, leaving 16 bases between. CDR3 sequence: CASRGEGEANQPQHF. CDR3 DNA sequence: TGTGCCAGCAGAGGGGAAGGGGAGGCAAATCAGCCCCAGCATTTT.

The J gene is TRBJ1-2, the V gene TRBV4-3, with 7 nucleotides matching TRBD1. The germline gives CDR1 LGHNA, CDR2 YSLEER. V dropped 2 bases and J dropped 7; count of bases not matched to a gene: 10. This CDR3 has 15 residues. CDR3 nucleotides: TGCGCCAGCAGCCAACGTCTGGGACAGCCGGCTGGCTACACCTTC. It translates to CASSQRLGQPAGYTF.

V and J are TRBV9 and TRBJ1-2, with 8 bases identical to TRBD1. The V segment lost 3 bases and the J segment 0 bases; nucleotides outside the gene matches: 10. This CDR3 spans 17 amino acids. CDR1 is SGDLS, CDR2 YYNGEE, per germline. The chain's CDR3 is CASSAFGTGASNYGYTF. As DNA, the CDR3 is TGTGCCAGCAGCGCCTTTGGGACAGGAGCTTCTAACTATGGCTACACCTTC.

The CDR3 sequence: CASSLPAGGIHEQYF. The CDR3 nucleotides read TGTGCCAGCAGCTTACCAGCGGGAGGCATACACGAGCAGTACTTC. This chain connects TRBV7-2 to TRBJ2-7; 9 bases map to TRBD2. The CDR3 is 15 residues long. V gave up 2 bases and J gave up 5 bases; unmatched junction bases: 7. The V gene's germline CDR1 is SGHTA and CDR2 FQGNSA.

Concerning this clone itself: At one of its ends the junction is not consistent with the germline gene, which may arise from a read error. The sample holds other DNA sequences that translate to the same CDR3. The gene calls are TRBV7-6 and TRBJ1-6, with TRBD1 matching 7 bases. Germline V gene data show CDR1 as SGHVS and CDR2 as FNYEAQ. There are 17 residues in the CDR3. The CDR3: CASSLDRGGGYNSPLHF. CDR3 sequence (DNA): TGTGCCAGCAGCTTAGACAGGGGTGGGGGGTATAATTCCCCCCTCCACTTT.

This chain joins TRBV7-3 and TRBJ2-7, with 12 bases aligning to TRBD2. From germline, CDR1 is SGHTA and CDR2 FQGTGA. The CDR3 totals 15 residues. The V and J ends lost 0 bases and 8 bases, in that order; junction bases with no gene match: 5. CDR3 in DNA: TGTGCCAGCAGCTTAACCGGGACTAGCGGGCAACAGCAGTACTTC. Its protein product is CASSLTGTSGQQQYF.